The 26 T cell receptor beta chains listed next were all sequenced from one sample in a study of T-cell reconstitution after alpha-beta-depleted transplantation in children. Unique molecular identifiers were built into the TCRbeta library. In TCRdb, the PCR reads were re-called with MiXCR into one record per CDR3 protein. The sample holds a few hundred thousand distinct CDR3 sequences, roughly 13% seen once. The sample was PBMCs, mostly from graft donor cells, taken 360 days after TCRalphabeta/CD19-depleted stem cell transplant. The receptors were gathered from a male patient younger than 18 who had a stem cell transplant for acute myeloid leukemia, so the T cells may come from the graft donor.

The chain employs TRBV11-2 and TRBJ2-1, with 11 nucleotides matching TRBD2. Trimming at V came to 1 base and at J to 7 bases, leaving 12 bases not matched to a gene. Germline CDR1 and CDR2: SGHAT and FQNNGV. The CDR3 has 18 residues. The CDR3 here is CASSLGHVWASGRNEQFF. CDR3 bases: TGTGCCAGCAGCTTAGGACATGTTTGGGCTAGCGGGAGGAATGAGCAGTTCTTC.

This clonotype was recorded only once. This chain connects TRBV28 to TRBJ2-4; D may be TRBD1 (6 bases). There are 13 residues in the CDR3. V gave up 6 bases and J gave up 4 bases, with 10 bases separating them. Germline-derived CDR1 and CDR2 are MDHEN and SYDVKM. The CDR3 is CASRDGQKNIQYF. CDR3 nucleotide sequence: TGTGCCAGCAGAGACGGACAGAAAAACATTCAGTACTTC.

This clonotype was detected only a few times. This rearrangement joins TRBV28 to TRBJ1-2, with 7 bases that match TRBD1. Germline lookup yields CDR1 MDHEN and CDR2 SYDVKM. This CDR3 contains 14 residues. Trimming took 6 bases from V and 3 from J; bases not matched to a gene: 7. The CDR3 reads CASRPQGIHYGYTF. The CDR3 coding sequence is TGTGCCAGCAGGCCACAGGGGATTCACTATGGCTACACCTTC.

This clonotype was seen repeatedly, ten times or more. V gene TRBV28 combines with J gene TRBJ2-1; TRBD2 aligns across 12 bases. The V gene end was trimmed by 2 bases and the J gene end by 8 bases; junction bases not matched to a gene: 13. Germline values: CDR1 MDHEN, CDR2 SYDVKM. The CDR3 extends over 18 amino acids. The CDR3 DNA reads as TGTGCCAGCAGTTTAGGCCTAGCGGGAGGGCCGCGGGATGATGAGCAGTTCTTC. As protein: CASSLGLAGGPRDDEQFF.

The sample holds a few counts of this clonotype. Here the CDR3 reads CSARKGTDINSNQPQHF. The CDR3 bases are TGCAGTGCTAGAAAGGGGACAGATATTAATAGCAATCAGCCCCAGCATTTT. The genes are TRBV20-1 and TRBJ1-5; TRBD1 matches at 7 bases. CDR1 and CDR2 from the germline V gene are DFQATT and SNEGSKA (reference sequence). V was clipped by 2 bases and J by 0 bases; unmatched bases: 10. There are 17 residues in the CDR3.

This clonotype was detected ten times or more. The V gene is TRBV23-1, the J gene TRBJ2-1; 8 bases are a match to TRBD1. TRBV23-1 qualifies as an ORF whose function is uncertain. J lost 3 bases, V lost 2 bases, and 21 bases had no gene match. CDR3 length: 21 amino acids. The DNA of the CDR3 is TGCGCCAGCAGTCAAATGAAGGTTAGGCCGAGGGACAGGAGGTACTACAATGAGCAGTTCTTC. Encoded protein: CASSQMKVRPRDRRYYNEQFF.

J is TRBJ1-3 and V is TRBV29-1; perhaps TRBD1 as D (6 bases). From germline, CDR1 is SQVTM and CDR2 ANQGSEA. This CDR3 has 14 residues. Between the trimmed V and J ends, which lost 4 bases and 0 bases, there was a span of 10 bases. CDR3 region: CSVGTASSGNTIYF. The CDR3 DNA sequence: TGCAGCGTTGGGACAGCGAGCTCTGGAAACACCATATATTTT.

The CDR3 here is CASSPGLTPRADTQYF. In nucleotides, the CDR3 is TGCGCCAGCAGCCCAGGACTCACTCCGCGCGCGGATACGCAGTATTTT. The chain couples TRBV5-1 to TRBJ2-3; D perhaps matches TRBD2 (5 bases). CDR1 and CDR2 from the germline V gene are SGHRS and YFSETQ. The V gene lost 4 bases and the J gene lost 6 bases, with 21 bases spanning the gap. The CDR3 contains 16 residues.

This clonotype showed up many times. The chain recombines TRBV20-1 with TRBJ2-1; D is unclear. This CDR3 contains 13 residues. Trimming took off 2 bases at V and 0 bases at J, with 5 bases between the two ends. CDR1 and CDR2 (germline): DFQATT, SNEGSKA (reference sequence). CDR3 bases: TGCAGTGCTAGATATTACTCCTACAATGAGCAGTTCTTC. It is translated as CSARYYSYNEQFF.

There are many counts of this clonotype. CDR3 sequence: CASSLPGTSYEQYF. The CDR3 DNA sequence: TGCGCCAGCAGCTTACCCGGGACATCATACGAGCAGTACTTC. The V call is TRBV5-1, the J call TRBJ2-7; D possibly corresponds to TRBD1 (6 bases). The CDR3 sequence is 14 residues long. The V gene lost 2 bases and the J gene lost 4 bases, with 13 bases spanning the gap. Germline values: CDR1 SGHRS, CDR2 YFSETQ.

This chain links TRBV7-6 with TRBJ2-7; 11 nucleotides align to TRBD2. CDR3 length: 16 amino acids. Looked up from germline, CDR1 is SGHVS and CDR2 is FNYEAQ. J lost 1 base, V lost 5 bases, and 7 bases had no gene match. CDR3 sequence: CASSAILAGVSYEQYF. CDR3 nucleotide sequence: TGTGCCAGCAGCGCTATACTAGCGGGAGTTTCCTACGAGCAGTACTTC.

This clonotype was observed many times. This chain joins TRBV20-1 and TRBJ1-1; D uncertain. Germline CDR1 and CDR2: DFQATT and SNEGSKA (reference sequence). The CDR3 contains 10 residues. V shed 0 bases and J shed 11 bases, with 7 bases lying between them. The DNA for the CDR3 is TGCAGTGCTAGAGATAGGATTGCTTTCTTT. It encodes CSARDRIAFF.

This clonotype occurred a few times. The genes are TRBV20-1 and TRBJ2-5; 7 bases fit TRBD2. The germline V gene has CDR1 DFQATT and CDR2 SNEGSKA (reference sequence). CDR3 size: 12 residues. J lost 1 base, V lost 5 bases, and 1 base had no gene match. Here the CDR3 reads CSASSGQETQYF. CDR3 DNA: TGCAGTGCTTCTAGCGGCCAAGAGACCCAGTACTTC.

The CDR3 DNA sequence: TGTGCCAGCAGTGAATGGTCGGGAGACTCAGATACGCAGTATTTT. Translation: CASSEWSGDSDTQYF. The J gene is TRBJ2-3, the V gene TRBV25-1, with D tentatively TRBD2 (6 bases). The V end lost 1 base, the J end lost 4 bases, and 12 bases lay between the germline ends. CDR1 is MGHDK, CDR2 SYGVNS, per germline. The CDR3 extends over 15 amino acids. Combining the CDR3 with reference TRBV25-1 and TRBJ2-3 gives the whole variable domain EADIYQTPRYLVIGTGKKITLECSQTMGHDKMYWYQQDPGMELHLIHYSYGVNSTEKGDLSSESTVSRIRTEHFPLTLESARPSHTSQYLCASSEWSGDSDTQYFGPGTRLTVL.

This clonotype was seen a handful of times. The chain recombines TRBV4-3 with TRBJ2-7, with D perhaps matching TRBD2 (5 bases). The germline V and J ends were trimmed by 1 base and 4 bases, with 14 bases remaining between them. This CDR3 is built from 15 residues. Germline CDR1 is LGHNA and CDR2 is YSLEER. Here the CDR3 DNA reads TGCGCCAGCAGCCAAGGAGGAGGACTTATATACGAGCAGTACTTC. It encodes CASSQGGGLIYEQYF.

The rearrangement uses TRBV11-2 and TRBJ2-5, with D possibly being TRBD2 (5 bases). The V and J ends lost 3 bases and 2 bases respectively, with 10 bases between them. This CDR3 spans 14 amino acids. Germline loops: CDR1 SGHAT, CDR2 FQNNGV. The CDR3 DNA follows: TGTGCCAGCAGCTTGGAGGTCCCTCAAGAGACCCAGTACTTC. Its translation is CASSLEVPQETQYF. The entire variable domain, with the rest obtained from reference TRBV11-2 and TRBJ2-5, is as follows: EAGVAQSPRYKIIEKRQSVAFWCNPISGHATLYWYQQILGQGPKLLIQFQNNGVVDDSQLPKDRFSAERLKGVDSTLKIQPAKLEDSAVYLCASSLEVPQETQYFGPGTRLLVL.

The rearrangement uses TRBV12-3 or TRBV12-4 and TRBJ1-3; D is uncertain. Trimming cost V 3 bases and J 0 bases, with 9 bases left between them. CDR3 length equals 15 residues. This CDR3 reads CASSFGPSSGNTIYF. The CDR3 bases are TGTGCCAGCAGTTTCGGTCCAAGCTCTGGAAACACCATATATTTT.

This rearrangement joins TRBV4-3 to TRBJ2-1, with TRBD1 matching over 10 bases. Germline CDR1 and CDR2: LGHNA and YSLEER. The CDR3 has 14 amino acids. The trim removed 1 base at V and 11 bases at J, leaving 5 bases unmatched. The CDR3 spells CASSQGQGAHQQFF. The CDR3 nucleotides are TGCGCCAGCAGCCAAGGACAGGGGGCCCATCAGCAGTTCTTC.

This chain connects TRBV29-1 to TRBJ2-1, with 10 bases lining up with TRBD2. The CDR3 spans 14 residues. V lost 4 bases, J lost 6 bases, and 6 bases stayed unmatched. Per germline, CDR1 SQVTM and CDR2 ANQGSEA. The CDR3 sequence is CSVGGLAGANEQFF. Here the CDR3 DNA reads TGCAGCGTTGGGGGGCTAGCGGGGGCCAATGAGCAGTTCTTC.

This sequence joins TRBV14 and TRBJ2-7; maybe TRBD2 (6 bases). Germline CDR1 reads SGHDN; CDR2 reads FVKESK. V shed 2 bases and J shed 2 bases, with 16 bases lying between them. This CDR3 is built from 16 residues. CDR3 sequence reads: CASSQYVAGGAYEQYF. For the CDR3, the DNA is TGTGCCAGCAGCCAATACGTGGCCGGCGGGGCCTACGAGCAGTACTTC.

This clonotype has ten or more counts. This sequence joins TRBV28 and TRBJ1-4, with D possibly matching TRBD1 (5 bases). Trimming stripped 1 base from V and 2 bases from J, with 11 bases between. From germline, CDR1 is MDHEN and CDR2 SYDVKM. CDR3 length: 16 amino acids. CDR3 in DNA: TGTGCCAGCAGTTTATTTCAGGGTAGCACTAATGAAAAACTGTTTTTT. It codes for CASSLFQGSTNEKLFF.

This clonotype was counted ten times or more. The chain couples TRBV5-1 to TRBJ1-1, with D maybe TRBD1 (5 bases). Germline lookup yields CDR1 SGHRS and CDR2 YFSETQ. The CDR3 is 14 amino acids. V was clipped by 1 base and J by 0 bases, with 7 bases between them. The CDR3 protein is CASSLIGVNTEAFF. In DNA form, the CDR3 reads TGCGCCAGCAGCTTGATAGGGGTGAACACTGAAGCTTTCTTT.

This chain joins TRBV3-1 and TRBJ2-5, with 14 bases that match TRBD2. V shed 2 bases, J shed 4 bases, and the junction held 6 bases outside the gene matches. The germline V gene encodes CDR1 LGHDT and CDR2 YNNKEL (reference sequence). The CDR3 covers 17 residues. The CDR3 nucleotides are TGTGCCAGCAGCCAATCTTTGGGGACTAGCGGGAGAGAGACCCAGTACTTC. This encodes CASSQSLGTSGRETQYF.

The chain carries TRBV6-2 or TRBV6-3 and TRBJ2-1; 8 positions agree with TRBD1. J gave up 10 bases and V 6 bases, and 11 bases lay outside the gene matches. This CDR3 has 14 amino acids. In germline, CDR1 is MNHEY, CDR2 SVGEGT. In DNA, the CDR3 is TGTGCCAGCAGGTCAGGGGGCGAATTGGGGGAGCAGTTCTTC. Amino acid sequence: CASRSGGELGEQFF.

This clonotype was picked up a small number of times. The chain combines TRBV6-1 with TRBJ2-2; 11 bases map to TRBD2. The CDR3 runs 17 residues. V lost 6 bases, J lost 6 bases, and 12 bases stayed unmatched. Germline CDR1 and CDR2: MNHNS and SASEGT. CDR3 sequence reads: CASRPLAGAIYPGELFF. CDR3 nucleotides: TGTGCCAGCAGGCCACTAGCGGGAGCGATTTACCCCGGGGAGCTGTTTTTT.

The chain recombines TRBV12-3 or TRBV12-4 with TRBJ2-5, with 8 bases that match TRBD1. Trimming cost V 5 bases and J 7 bases; bases outside gene matches: 9. The CDR3 contains 14 residues. CDR3 loop: CASSGWTGQGTQYF. CDR3 bases: TGTGCCAGCAGTGGGTGGACAGGACAGGGGACCCAGTACTTC.